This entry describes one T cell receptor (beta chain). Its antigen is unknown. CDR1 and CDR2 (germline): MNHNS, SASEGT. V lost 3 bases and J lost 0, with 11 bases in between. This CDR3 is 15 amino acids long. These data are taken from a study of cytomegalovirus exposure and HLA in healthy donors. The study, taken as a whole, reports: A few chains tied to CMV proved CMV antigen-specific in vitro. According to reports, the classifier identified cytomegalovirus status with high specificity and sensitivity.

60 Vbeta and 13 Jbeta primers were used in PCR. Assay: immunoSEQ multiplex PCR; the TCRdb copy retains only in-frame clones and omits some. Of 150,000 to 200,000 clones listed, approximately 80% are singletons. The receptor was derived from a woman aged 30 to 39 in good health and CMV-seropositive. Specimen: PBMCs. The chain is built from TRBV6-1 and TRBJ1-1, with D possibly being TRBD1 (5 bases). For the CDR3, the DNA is TGTGCCAGCAGTGAGGGGCCGTGGATGAACACTGAAGCTTTCTTT. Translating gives CASSEGPWMNTEAFF.